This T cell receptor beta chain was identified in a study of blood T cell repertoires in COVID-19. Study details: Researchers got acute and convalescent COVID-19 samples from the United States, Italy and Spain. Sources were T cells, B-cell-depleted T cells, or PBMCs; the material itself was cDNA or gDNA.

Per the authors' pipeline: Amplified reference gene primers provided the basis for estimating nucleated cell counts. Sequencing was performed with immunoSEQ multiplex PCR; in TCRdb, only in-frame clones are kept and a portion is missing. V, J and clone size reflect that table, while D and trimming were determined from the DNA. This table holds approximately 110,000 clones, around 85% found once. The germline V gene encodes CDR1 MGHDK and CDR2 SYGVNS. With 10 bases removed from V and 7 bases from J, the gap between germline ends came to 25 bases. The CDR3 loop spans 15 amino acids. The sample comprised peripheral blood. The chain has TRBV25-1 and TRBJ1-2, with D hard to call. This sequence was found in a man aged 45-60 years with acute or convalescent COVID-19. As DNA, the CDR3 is TGTGCCACTAGCGCGGGCCAAACCCTGGTGGCTGGCTACACCTTC. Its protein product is CATSAGQTLVAGYTF.